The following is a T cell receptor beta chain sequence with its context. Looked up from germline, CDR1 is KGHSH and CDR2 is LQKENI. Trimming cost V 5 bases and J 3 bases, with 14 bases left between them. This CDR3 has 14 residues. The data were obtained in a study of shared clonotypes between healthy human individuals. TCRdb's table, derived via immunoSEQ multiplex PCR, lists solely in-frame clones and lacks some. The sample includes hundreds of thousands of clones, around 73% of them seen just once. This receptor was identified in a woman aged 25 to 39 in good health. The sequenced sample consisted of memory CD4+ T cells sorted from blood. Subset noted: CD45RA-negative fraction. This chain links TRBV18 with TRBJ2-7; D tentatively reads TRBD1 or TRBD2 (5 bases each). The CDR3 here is CASSSGRESYEQYF. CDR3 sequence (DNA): TGTGCCAGCTCATCGGGACGCGAAAGCTACGAGCAGTACTTC.